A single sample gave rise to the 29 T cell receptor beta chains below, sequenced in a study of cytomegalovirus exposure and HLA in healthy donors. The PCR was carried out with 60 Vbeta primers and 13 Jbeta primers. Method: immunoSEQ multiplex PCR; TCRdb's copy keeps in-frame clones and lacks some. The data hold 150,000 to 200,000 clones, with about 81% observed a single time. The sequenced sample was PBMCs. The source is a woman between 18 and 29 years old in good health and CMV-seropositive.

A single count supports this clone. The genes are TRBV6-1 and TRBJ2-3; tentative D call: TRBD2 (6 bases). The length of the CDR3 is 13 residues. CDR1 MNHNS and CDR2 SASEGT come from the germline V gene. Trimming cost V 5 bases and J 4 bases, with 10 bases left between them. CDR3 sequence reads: CASSTRRADTQYF. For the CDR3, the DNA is TGTGCCAGCAGTACGCGGAGGGCAGATACGCAGTATTTT.

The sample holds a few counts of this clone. The CDR3 coding sequence is TGTGCCAGCAGTGAAGTGAAGGGGTACACTGAAGCTTTCTTT. This translates into CASSEVKGYTEAFF. The chain uses TRBV25-1 and TRBJ1-1; D possibly corresponds to TRBD1 (5 bases). Germline CDR1 reads MGHDK; CDR2 reads SYGVNS. V lost 2 bases, J lost 3 bases, and 10 bases lay in between. There are 14 residues in the CDR3.

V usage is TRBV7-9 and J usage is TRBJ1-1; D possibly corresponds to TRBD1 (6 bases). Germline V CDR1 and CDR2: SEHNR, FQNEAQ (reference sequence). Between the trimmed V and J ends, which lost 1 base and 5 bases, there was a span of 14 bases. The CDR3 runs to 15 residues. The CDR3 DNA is TGTGCCAGCAGCTTAGAAGGGGGTTTGAGGACTGAAGCTTTCTTT. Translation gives CASSLEGGLRTEAFF.

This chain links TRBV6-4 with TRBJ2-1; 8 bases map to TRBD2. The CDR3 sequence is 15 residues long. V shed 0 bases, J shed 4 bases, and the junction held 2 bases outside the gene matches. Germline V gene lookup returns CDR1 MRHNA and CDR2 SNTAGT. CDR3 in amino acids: CASSDSSGEYNEQFF. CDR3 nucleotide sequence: TGTGCCAGCAGTGACTCTAGCGGGGAGTACAATGAGCAGTTCTTC.

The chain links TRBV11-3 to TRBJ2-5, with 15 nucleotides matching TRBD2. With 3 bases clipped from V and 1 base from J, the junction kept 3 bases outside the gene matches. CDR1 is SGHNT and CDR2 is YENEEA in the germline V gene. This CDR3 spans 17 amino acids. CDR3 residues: CASSFGLAGGSQETQYF. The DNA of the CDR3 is TGTGCCAGCAGCTTCGGACTAGCGGGGGGGTCCCAAGAGACCCAGTACTTC. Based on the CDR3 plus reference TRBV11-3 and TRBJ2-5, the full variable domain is EAGVVQSPRYKIIEKKQPVAFWCNPISGHNTLYWYLQNLGQGPELLIRYENEEAVDDSQLPKDRFSAERLKGVDSTLKIQPAELGDSAVYLCASSFGLAGGSQETQYFGPGTRLLVL.

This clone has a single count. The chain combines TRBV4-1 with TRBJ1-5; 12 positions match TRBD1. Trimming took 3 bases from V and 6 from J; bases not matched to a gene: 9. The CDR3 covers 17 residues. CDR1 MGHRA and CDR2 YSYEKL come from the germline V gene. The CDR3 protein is CASSHLIGTGGSQPQHF. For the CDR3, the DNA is TGCGCCAGCAGCCACTTAATCGGGACAGGGGGCAGTCAGCCCCAGCATTTT.

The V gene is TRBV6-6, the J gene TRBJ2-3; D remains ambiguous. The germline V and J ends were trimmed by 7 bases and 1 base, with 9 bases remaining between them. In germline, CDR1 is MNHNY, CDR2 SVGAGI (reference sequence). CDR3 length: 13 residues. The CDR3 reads CASNHPGTDTQYF. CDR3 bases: TGTGCCAGCAACCACCCGGGCACAGATACGCAGTATTTT.

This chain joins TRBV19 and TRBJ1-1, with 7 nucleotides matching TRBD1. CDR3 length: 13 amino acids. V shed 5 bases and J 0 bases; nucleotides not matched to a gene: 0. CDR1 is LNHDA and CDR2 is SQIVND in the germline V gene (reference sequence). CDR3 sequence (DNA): TGTGCCAGTAGTGGGACAGTGAACACTGAAGCTTTCTTT. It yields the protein CASSGTVNTEAFF. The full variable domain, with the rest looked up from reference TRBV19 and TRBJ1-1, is DGGITQSPKYLFRKEGQNVTLSCEQNLNHDAMYWYRQDPGQGLRLIYYSQIVNDFQKGDIAEGYSVSREKKESFPLTVTSAQKNPTAFYLCASSGTVNTEAFFGQGTRLTVV.

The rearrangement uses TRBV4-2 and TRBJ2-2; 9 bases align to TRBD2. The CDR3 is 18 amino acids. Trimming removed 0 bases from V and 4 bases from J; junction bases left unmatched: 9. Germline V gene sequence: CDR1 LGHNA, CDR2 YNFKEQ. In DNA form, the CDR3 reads TGTGCCAGCAGCCAAGACCCCCAGCGGGGGGATGGCACCGGGGAGCTGTTTTTT. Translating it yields CASSQDPQRGDGTGELFF.

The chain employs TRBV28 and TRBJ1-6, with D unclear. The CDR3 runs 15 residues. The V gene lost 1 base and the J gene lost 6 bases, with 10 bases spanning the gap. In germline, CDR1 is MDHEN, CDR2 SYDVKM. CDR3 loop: CASSLLRQINSPLHF. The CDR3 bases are TGTGCCAGCAGTTTATTGCGGCAGATTAATTCACCCCTCCACTTT.

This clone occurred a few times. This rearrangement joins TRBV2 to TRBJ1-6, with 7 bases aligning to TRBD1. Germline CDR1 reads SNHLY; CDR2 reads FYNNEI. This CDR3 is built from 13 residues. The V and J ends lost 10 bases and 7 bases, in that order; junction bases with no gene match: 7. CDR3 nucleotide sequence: TGTGCCATATCCGGGACAGCGAATTCACCCCTCCACTTT. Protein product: CAISGTANSPLHF.

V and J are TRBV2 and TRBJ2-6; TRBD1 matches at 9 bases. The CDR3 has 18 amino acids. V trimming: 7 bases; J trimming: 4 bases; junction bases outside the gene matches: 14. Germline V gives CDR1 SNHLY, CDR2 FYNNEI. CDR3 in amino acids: CASTRDRVPRTGANVLTF. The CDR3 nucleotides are TGTGCCAGCACCAGGGACAGGGTGCCCAGGACCGGGGCCAACGTCCTGACTTTC. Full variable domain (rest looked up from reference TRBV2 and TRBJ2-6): EPEVTQTPSHQVTQMGQEVILRCVPISNHLYFYWYRQILGQKVEFLVSFYNNEISEKSEIFDDQFSVERPDGSNFTLKIRSTKLEDSAMYFCASTRDRVPRTGANVLTFGAGSRLTVL.

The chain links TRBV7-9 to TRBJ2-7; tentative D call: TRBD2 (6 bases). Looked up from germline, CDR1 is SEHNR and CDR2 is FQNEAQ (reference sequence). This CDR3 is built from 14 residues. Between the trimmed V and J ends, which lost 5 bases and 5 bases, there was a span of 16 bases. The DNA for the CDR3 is TGTGCCAGCAGCAGGCGGGACCCCACCCACGAGCAGTACTTC. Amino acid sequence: CASSRRDPTHEQYF.

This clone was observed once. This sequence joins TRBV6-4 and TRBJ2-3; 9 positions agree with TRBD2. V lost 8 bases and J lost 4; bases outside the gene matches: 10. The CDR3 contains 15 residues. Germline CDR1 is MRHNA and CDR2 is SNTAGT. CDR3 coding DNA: TGTGCCAGCCAGAAGGTTGCGGGGGGGCCAGATACGCAGTATTTT. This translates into CASQKVAGGPDTQYF.

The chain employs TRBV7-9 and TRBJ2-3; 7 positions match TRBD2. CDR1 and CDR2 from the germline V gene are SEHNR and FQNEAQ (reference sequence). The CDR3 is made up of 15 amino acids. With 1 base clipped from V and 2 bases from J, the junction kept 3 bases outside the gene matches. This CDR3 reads CASSLGGGFTDTQYF. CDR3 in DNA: TGTGCCAGCAGCTTAGGGGGGGGATTCACAGATACGCAGTATTTT.

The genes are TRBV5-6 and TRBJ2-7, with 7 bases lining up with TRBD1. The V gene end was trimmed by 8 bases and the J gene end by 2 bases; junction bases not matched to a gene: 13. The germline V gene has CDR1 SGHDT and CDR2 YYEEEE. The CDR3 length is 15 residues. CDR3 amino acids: CARNEEGARAYEQYF. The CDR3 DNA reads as TGTGCCAGAAACGAAGAGGGGGCCAGAGCCTACGAGCAGTACTTC.

The CDR3 region has the DNA TGCAGCGTTGTTGGTGGGACAGGGGACAATGAGCAGTTCTTC. Amino acids: CSVVGGTGDNEQFF. The gene calls are TRBV29-1 and TRBJ2-1; the match to TRBD1 covers 10 bases. CDR1 and CDR2 from the germline V gene are SQVTM and ANQGSEA. The CDR3 consists of 14 residues. V gave up 4 bases and J gave up 5 bases; unmatched junction bases: 5.

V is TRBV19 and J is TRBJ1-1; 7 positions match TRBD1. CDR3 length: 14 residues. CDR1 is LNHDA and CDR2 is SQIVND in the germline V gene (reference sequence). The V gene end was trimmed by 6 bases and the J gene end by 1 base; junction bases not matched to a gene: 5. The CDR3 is CASSYRGRNTEAFF. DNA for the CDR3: TGTGCCAGTAGCTACAGGGGTCGGAACACTGAAGCTTTCTTT.

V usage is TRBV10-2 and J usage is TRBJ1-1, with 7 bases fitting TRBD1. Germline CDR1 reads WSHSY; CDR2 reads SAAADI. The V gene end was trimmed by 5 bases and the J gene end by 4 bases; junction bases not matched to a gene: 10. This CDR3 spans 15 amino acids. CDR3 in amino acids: CASSLTTGVRTEAFF. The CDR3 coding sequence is TGCGCCAGCAGTCTAACCACAGGGGTACGCACTGAAGCTTTCTTT.

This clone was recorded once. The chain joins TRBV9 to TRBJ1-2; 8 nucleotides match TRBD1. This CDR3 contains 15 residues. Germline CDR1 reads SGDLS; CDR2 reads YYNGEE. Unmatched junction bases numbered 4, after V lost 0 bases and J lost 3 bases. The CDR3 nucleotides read TGTGCCAGCAGCGTAGGCCCGGGACAGGACTATGGCTACACCTTC. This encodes CASSVGPGQDYGYTF.

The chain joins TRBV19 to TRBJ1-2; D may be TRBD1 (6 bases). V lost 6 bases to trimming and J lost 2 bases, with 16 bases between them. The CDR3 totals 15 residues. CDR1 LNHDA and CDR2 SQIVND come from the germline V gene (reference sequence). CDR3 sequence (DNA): TGTGCCAGTAGATCAGGGGACGCAGGGAACTATGGCTACACCTTC. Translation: CASRSGDAGNYGYTF.

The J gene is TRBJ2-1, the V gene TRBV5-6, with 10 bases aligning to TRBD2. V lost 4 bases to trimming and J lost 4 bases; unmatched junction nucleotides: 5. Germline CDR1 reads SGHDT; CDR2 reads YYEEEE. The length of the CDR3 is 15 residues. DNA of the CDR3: TGTGCCAGCAGCCTGACTAGCGGGTTATACAATGAGCAGTTCTTC. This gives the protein CASSLTSGLYNEQFF.

CDR3 coding DNA: TGTGCCAGCAGAGAGACTGACAGGGGGCCAGGGGAGCAGTACGTC. Translating gives CASRETDRGPGEQYV. This chain uses TRBV2 with TRBJ2-7; 10 bases line up with TRBD1. The CDR3 runs to 15 residues. In germline, CDR1 is SNHLY, CDR2 FYNNEI. With 6 bases clipped from V and 7 bases from J, the junction kept 12 bases outside the gene matches.

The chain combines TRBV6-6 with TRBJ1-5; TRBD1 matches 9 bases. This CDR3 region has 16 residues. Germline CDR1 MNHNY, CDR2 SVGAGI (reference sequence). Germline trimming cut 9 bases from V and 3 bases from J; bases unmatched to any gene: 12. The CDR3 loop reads CARTNADRGPNQPQHF. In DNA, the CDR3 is TGTGCCAGGACCAACGCGGACAGGGGACCCAATCAGCCCCAGCATTTT.

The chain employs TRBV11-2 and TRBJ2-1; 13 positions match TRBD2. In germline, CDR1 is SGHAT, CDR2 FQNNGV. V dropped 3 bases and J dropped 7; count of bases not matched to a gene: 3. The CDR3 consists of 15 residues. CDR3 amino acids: CASSLTTSGGNEQFF. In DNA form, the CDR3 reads TGTGCCAGCAGCTTGACGACTAGCGGGGGGAATGAGCAGTTCTTC.

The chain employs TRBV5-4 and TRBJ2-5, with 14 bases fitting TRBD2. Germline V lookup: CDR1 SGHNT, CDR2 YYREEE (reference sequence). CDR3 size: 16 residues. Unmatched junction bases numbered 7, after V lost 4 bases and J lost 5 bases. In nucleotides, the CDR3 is TGTGCCAGCAGCCAAGGACTAGCGGGGGGTCAGGAGACCCAGTACTTC. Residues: CASSQGLAGGQETQYF.

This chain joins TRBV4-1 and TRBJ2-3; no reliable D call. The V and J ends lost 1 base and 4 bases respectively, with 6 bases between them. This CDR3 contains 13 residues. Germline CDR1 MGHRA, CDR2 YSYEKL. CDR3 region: CASSQVSADTQYF. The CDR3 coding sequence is TGCGCCAGCAGCCAAGTTTCAGCAGATACGCAGTATTTT.

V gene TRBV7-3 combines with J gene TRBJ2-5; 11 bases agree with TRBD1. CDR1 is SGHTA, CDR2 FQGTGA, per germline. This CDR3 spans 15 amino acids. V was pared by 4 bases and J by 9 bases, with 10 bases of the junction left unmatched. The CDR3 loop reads CASSSRGGDRGAQYF. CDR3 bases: TGTGCCAGCAGCTCACGGGGAGGGGACAGGGGGGCCCAGTACTTC.

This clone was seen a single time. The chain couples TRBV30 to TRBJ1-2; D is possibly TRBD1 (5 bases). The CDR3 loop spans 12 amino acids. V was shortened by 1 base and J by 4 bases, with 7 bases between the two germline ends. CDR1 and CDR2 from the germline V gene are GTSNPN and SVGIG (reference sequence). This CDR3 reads CAWSGTPYGYTF. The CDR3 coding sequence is TGTGCCTGGAGTGGGACACCCTATGGCTACACCTTC. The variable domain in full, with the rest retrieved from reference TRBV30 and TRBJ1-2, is SQTIHQWPATLVQPVGSPLSLECTVEGTSNPNLYWYRQAAGRGLQLLFYSVGIGQISSEVPQNLSASRPQDRQFILSSKKLLLSDSGFYLCAWSGTPYGYTFGSGTRLTVV.